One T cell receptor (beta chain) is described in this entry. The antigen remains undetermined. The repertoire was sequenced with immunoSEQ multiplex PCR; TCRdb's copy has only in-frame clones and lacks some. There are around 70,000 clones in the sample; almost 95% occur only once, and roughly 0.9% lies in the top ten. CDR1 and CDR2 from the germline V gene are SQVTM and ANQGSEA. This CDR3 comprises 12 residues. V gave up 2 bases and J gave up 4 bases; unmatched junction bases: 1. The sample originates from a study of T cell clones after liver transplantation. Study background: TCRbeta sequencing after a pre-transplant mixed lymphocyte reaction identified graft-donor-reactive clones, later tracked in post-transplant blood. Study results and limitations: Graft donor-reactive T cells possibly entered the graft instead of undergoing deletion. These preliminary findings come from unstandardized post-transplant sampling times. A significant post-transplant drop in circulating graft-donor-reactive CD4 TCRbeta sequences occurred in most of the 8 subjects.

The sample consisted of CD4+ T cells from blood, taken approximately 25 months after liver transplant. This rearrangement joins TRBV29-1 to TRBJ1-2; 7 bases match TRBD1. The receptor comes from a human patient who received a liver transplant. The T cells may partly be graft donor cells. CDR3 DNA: TGCAGCGTTGAAAGGACAGGCTATGGCTACACCTTC. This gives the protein CSVERTGYGYTF. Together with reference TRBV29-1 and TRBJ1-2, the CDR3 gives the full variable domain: SAVISQKPSRDICQRGTSLTIQCQVDSQVTMMFWYRQQPGQSLTLIATANQGSEATYESGFVIDKFPISRPNLTFSTLTVSNMSPEDSSIYLCSVERTGYGYTFGSGTRLTVV.